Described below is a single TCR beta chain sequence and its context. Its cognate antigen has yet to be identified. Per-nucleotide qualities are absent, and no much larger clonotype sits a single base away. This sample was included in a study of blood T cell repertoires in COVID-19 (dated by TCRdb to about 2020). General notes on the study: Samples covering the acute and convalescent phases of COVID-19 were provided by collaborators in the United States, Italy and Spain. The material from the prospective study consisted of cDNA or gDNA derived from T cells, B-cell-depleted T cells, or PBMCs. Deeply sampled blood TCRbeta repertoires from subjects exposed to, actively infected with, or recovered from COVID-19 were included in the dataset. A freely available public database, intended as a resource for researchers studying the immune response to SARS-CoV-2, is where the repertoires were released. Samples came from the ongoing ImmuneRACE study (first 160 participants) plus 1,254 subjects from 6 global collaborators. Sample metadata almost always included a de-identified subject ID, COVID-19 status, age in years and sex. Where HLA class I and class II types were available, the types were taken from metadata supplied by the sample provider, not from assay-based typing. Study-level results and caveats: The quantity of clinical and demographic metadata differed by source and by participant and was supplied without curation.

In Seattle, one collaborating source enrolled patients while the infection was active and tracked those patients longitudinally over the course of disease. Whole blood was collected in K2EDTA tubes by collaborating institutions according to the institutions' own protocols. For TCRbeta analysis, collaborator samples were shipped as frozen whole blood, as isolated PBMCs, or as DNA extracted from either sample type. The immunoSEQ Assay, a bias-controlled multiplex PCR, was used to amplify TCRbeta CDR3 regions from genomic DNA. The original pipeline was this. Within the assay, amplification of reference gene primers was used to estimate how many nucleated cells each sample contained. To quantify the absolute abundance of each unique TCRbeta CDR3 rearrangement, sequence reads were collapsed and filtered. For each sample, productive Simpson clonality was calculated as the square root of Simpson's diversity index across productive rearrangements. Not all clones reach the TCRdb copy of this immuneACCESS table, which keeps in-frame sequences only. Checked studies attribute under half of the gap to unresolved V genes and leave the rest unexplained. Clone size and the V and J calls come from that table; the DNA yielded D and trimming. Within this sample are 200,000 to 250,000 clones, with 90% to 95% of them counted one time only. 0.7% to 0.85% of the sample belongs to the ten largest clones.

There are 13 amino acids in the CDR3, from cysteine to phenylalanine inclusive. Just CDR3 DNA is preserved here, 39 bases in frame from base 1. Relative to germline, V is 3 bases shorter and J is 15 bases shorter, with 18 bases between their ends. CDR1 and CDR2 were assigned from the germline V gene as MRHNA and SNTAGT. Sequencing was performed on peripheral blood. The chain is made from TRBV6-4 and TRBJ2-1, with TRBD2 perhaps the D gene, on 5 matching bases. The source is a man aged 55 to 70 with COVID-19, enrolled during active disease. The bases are TGTGCCAGCAGTGATCTCGACTTAGGGAGCAGGTTCTTC. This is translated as CASSDLDLGSRFF.